The subject of this entry is one T cell receptor (beta chain). This CDR3 spans 15 amino acids. Germline CDR1 reads MNHNS; CDR2 reads SASEGT. These data belong to a study of blood T cells in healthy people across ages. Together with a sample-barcoded 5' primer, a J-beta primer mix was included in a second PCR lasting about 6 to 12 cycles. Every sample produced at least 2.5 million CDR3-containing paired-end reads. MiXCR, applied by TCRdb to the 5' RACE reads, yields one record per CDR3 protein. The data contain 1 million or so distinct CDR3 sequences, approximately 25% of them singletons. Separately, the same data were catalogued under a study of T cells of mothers and their children.

This clonotype was sampled from a girl aged 2-15 years in good health. Sequencing was done on a sample of blood. The V call is TRBV6-1, the J call TRBJ2-5, with TRBD2 matching 10 bases. Matching the DNA end better, TRBJ2-1 makes the J call doubtful. The CDR3 here is CASSDQAGGWNEQFF. For the CDR3, the DNA is TGTGCCAGCAGTGACCAAGCGGGAGGGTGGAATGAGCAGTTCTTC.